The text below deals with one TCR beta chain. Its antigen is not yet known. There are no base qualities to consult, and no much larger clone falls within one base. Trimming costs V 3 bases and J 7 bases, and their ends lie 10 bases apart. Taken from cysteine to phenylalanine, the CDR3 has 13 residues. The DNA shown is the 39-base CDR3, in frame from base 1. As encoded in the germline V gene (reference sequence), CDR1 is LNHDA while CDR2 is SQIVND. This entry comes from a study of control samples from healthy donors and cancer patients (dated by TCRdb to 2018 to 2020). The library was prepared using the immunoSEQ multiplex PCR assay. TCRdb holds this immuneACCESS table with in-frame rearrangements only. Some clones are missing; in checked studies, unresolved V genes explain under half, and the rest has no known cause. The table for this sample lists about 160,000 clones; just under 95% of them were counted only once. The top ten constitute under 8.5% of the sample.

This receptor was identified in a woman aged 40 to 50 in good health. Sample: blood. The rearrangement combines TRBV19 with TRBJ2-4; TRBD1 is a weak D gene call, 5 bases matching. In nucleotide form, the sequence is TGTGCCAGTAGTATGCAGGGCGGCAACATTCAGTACTTC. Its product reads: CASSMQGGNIQYF.